A single T cell receptor beta chain is shown here with its context. CDR1 is SGHTA and CDR2 is FQGNSA in the germline V gene. The CDR3 has 17 residues. J lost 6 bases, V lost 5 bases, and 12 bases had no gene match. The sample is drawn from a study of blood T cell repertoires in COVID-19. Study at large: Whether acute or convalescent, the COVID-19 samples came from the United States, Italy and Spain. Nucleic acid was either cDNA or gDNA, and it came from T cells, B-cell-depleted T cells, or PBMCs.

Original data processing: Amplification from reference gene primers served as the basis for estimated nucleated cell counts. Produced via immunoSEQ multiplex PCR; TCRdb's table is partial and in-frame only. V, J and clone size were drawn from that table, and D and trimming were deduced from the DNA. The sample holds 150,000 to 200,000 clones, 80% to 90% seen once. This TCR was sampled from a man in his 70s with active or convalescent COVID-19. The rearrangement joins TRBV7-2 to TRBJ2-7; TRBD2 aligns across 14 bases. The sample comprised peripheral blood. The CDR3 is CASSHRGLAGANAEQYF. Written as DNA, the CDR3 is TGTGCCAGCAGCCATAGGGGACTAGCGGGAGCGAACGCCGAGCAGTACTTC.